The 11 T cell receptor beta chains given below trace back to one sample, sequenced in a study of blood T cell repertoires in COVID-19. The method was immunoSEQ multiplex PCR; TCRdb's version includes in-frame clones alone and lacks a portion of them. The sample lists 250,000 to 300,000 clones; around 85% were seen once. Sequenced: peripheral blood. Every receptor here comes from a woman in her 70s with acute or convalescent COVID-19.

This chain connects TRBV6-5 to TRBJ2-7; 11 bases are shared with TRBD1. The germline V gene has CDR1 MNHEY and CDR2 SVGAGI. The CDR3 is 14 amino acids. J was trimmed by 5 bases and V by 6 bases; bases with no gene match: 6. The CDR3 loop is CASSLRTGGNEQYF. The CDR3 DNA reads TGTGCCAGCAGCCTAAGGACAGGGGGCAACGAGCAGTACTTC.

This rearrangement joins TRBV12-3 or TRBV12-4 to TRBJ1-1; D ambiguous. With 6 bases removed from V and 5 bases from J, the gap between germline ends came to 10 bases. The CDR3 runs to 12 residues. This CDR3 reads CASRRPGTEAFF. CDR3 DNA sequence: TGTGCCAGCAGGAGACCGGGGACTGAAGCTTTCTTT.

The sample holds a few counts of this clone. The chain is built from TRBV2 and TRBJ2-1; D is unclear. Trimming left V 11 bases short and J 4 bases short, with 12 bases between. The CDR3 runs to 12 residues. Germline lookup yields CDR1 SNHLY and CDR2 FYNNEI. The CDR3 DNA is TGTGCCTCCCGACCGACTTACAATGAGCAGTTCTTC. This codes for CASRPTYNEQFF.

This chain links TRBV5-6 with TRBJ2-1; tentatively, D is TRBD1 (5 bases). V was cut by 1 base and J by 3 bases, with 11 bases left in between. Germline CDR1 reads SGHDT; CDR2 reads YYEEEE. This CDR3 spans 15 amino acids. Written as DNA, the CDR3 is TGTGCCAGCAGCTTGCAGGGTCGTGGCTACAATGAGCAGTTCTTC. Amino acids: CASSLQGRGYNEQFF. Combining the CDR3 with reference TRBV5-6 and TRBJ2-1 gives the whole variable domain DAGVTQSPTHLIKTRGQQVTLRCSPKSGHDTVSWYQQALGQGPQFIFQYYEEEERQRGNFPDRFSGHQFPNYSSELNVNALLLGDSALYLCASSLQGRGYNEQFFGPGTRLTVL.

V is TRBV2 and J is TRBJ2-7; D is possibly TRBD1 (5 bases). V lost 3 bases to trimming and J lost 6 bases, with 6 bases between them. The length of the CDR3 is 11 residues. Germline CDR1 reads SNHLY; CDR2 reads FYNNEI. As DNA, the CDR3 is TGTGCCAGCAGTGATAGGGGCGAGCAGTACTTC. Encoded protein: CASSDRGEQYF.

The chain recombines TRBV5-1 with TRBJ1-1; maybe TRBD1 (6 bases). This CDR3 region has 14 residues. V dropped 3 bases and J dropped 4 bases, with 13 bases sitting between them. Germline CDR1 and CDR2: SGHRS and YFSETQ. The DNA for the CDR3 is TGCGCCAGCAGCTCGGGACACATGAGCACTGAAGCTTTCTTT. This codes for CASSSGHMSTEAFF.

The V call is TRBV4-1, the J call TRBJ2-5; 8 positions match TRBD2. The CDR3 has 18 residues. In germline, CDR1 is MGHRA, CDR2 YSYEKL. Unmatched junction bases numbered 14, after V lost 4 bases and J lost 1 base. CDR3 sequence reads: CASSPTVVLAAIQETQYF. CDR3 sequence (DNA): TGCGCCAGCAGCCCCACCGTCGTACTAGCGGCTATCCAAGAGACCCAGTACTTC.

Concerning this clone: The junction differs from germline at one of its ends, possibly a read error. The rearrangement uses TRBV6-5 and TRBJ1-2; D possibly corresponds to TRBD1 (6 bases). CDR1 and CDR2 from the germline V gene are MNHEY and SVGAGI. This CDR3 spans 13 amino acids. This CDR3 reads CANDGEGGSGLHF. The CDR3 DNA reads TGTGCCAACGACGGGGAGGGGGGCTCTGGATTGCACTTC.

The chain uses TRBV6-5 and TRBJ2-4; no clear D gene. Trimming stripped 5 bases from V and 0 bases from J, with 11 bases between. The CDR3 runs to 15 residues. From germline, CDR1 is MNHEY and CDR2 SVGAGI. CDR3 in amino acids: CASSRSVVAKNIQYF. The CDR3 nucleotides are TGTGCCAGCAGTAGGAGTGTGGTAGCCAAAAACATTCAGTACTTC.

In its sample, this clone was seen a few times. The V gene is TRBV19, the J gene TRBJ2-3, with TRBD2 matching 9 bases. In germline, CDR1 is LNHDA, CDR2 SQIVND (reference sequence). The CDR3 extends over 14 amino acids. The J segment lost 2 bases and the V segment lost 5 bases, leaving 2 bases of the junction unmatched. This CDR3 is CASSLAGYTDTQYF. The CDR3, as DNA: TGTGCCAGTAGTCTAGCGGGGTACACAGATACGCAGTATTTT.

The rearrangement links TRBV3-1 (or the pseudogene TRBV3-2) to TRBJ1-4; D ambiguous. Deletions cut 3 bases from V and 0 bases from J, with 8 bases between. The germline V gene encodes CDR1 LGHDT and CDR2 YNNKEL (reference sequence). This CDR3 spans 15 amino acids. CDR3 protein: CASSHGQTTNEKLFF. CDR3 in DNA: TGTGCCAGCAGCCATGGCCAGACAACTAATGAAAAACTGTTTTTT.